This T cell receptor (beta chain) was documented in a study of blood T cells in healthy people across ages. Study-wide findings and caveats: Age advanced and TCR beta diversity per million T cells fell, roughly linearly.

With a J-beta primer mix and a sample-barcoded 5' primer, a second PCR ran about 7 to 12 cycles. TCRdb re-derived calls from the 5' RACE reads in MiXCR, one entry per CDR3 protein. The sample lists approximately 820,000 distinct CDR3 sequences; under 45% were seen once. With regard to this clonotype: Its cognate antigen is unknown. One junction end does not reproduce the germline sequence, and a read error may be involved.

Per sample, no less than 5 micrograms of total RNA were extracted. Germline lookup yields CDR1 MGHDK and CDR2 SYGVNS. The length of the CDR3 is 16 residues. This receptor was identified in a man aged 60 to 69 in good health. V usage is TRBV25-1 and J usage is TRBJ1-2; weak D call: TRBD1 (5 bases). The sequenced sample was blood. CDR3 region: CASGETLGQGDYGYTF. In DNA, the CDR3 is TGTGCCAGCGGTGAAACGCTCGGGCAGGGAGACTATGGCTACACCTTC.